Listed below are T cell receptor beta chains from one sample, sequenced in a study of T cell responses to AZD1222 COVID-19 vaccine. This table comes from immunoSEQ multiplex PCR, and its TCRdb copy is limited to in-frame clones, with some not included. This sample yields about 190,000 clones, of which about 92% are seen a single time; 3.6% belongs to the top ten. The starting material was peripheral blood, obtained 28 days after the second dose of the MenACWY control vaccine. These receptors all come from an adult who received the MenACWY meningococcal vaccine as a control. CDR3s include the opening cysteine and the closing phenylalanine or tryptophan. The D gene is left open where the match is weak. Only part of the rows carry a size: once, few, many, or a class if the clone is expanded.

size	D	V	J	DNA	CDR3
.	.	TRBV10-3	TRBJ2-6	TGTGCCATCAGTGAGGGGGCTGGGGCCAACGTCCTGACTTTC	CAISEGAGANVLTF
.	.	TRBV2	TRBJ1-1	TGTGCCAGCAGGGCACCGGGCCCGGAAGCTTTCTTT	CASRAPGPEAFF
.	TRBD1	TRBV7-2	TRBJ2-7	TGTGCCAGCAGCTTAGGCGTGACAGGGCCCTACGAGCAGTACTTC	CASSLGVTGPYEQYF
.	TRBD2	TRBV3-1/TRBV3-2	TRBJ2-7	TGTGCCAGCAGCCCATCTCGGGCTAGCGGGAGAAAGCAGTACTTC	CASSPSRASGRKQYF
.	.	TRBV6-2/TRBV6-3	TRBJ1-5	TGTGCCAGCAGTTATAGGGGGGAGGGCAATCAGCCCCAGCATTTT	CASSYRGEGNQPQHF
.	.	TRBV3-1/TRBV3-2	TRBJ1-2	TGTGCCAGCAGCCAAGATCCGGCGCCTCGTGTTAGCTACACCTTC	CASSQDPAPRVSYTF
.	TRBD1	TRBV6-2/TRBV6-3	TRBJ1-1	TGTGCCAGCAGTGGGACAGGGGGTCAGGATAAAGCTTTCTTT	CASSGTGGQDKAFF
.	TRBD2	TRBV3-1/TRBV3-2	TRBJ2-1	TGTGCCAGCAGCCAAGATCCAGCGGGAGGGGGCTACAATGAGCAGTTCTTC	CASSQDPAGGGYNEQFF
.	TRBD2	TRBV4-2	TRBJ2-1	TGTGCCAGCAGCCTCGGCGGGAGGGCCTTTGAGCAGTTCTTC	CASSLGGRAFEQFF
.	TRBD1	TRBV18	TRBJ2-2	TGTGCCCGTCTCCAGGGGGACACCGGGGAGCTGTTTTTT	CARLQGDTGELFF
.	TRBD1	TRBV3-1/TRBV3-2	TRBJ1-2	TGTGCCAGCAGGGCACAGGGGGCGACCTATGGCTACACCTTC	CASRAQGATYGYTF
.	.	TRBV9	TRBJ1-6	TGTGCCAGCAGCCTCCTGGAGAGCTCCTATAATTCACCCCTCCACTTT	CASSLLESSYNSPLHF
.	.	TRBV19	TRBJ1-4	TGTGCCAGTACCGTGGGACGGATTAATGAAAAACTGTTTTTT	CASTVGRINEKLFF
.	TRBD2	TRBV19	TRBJ2-3	TGTGCCAGTAGTACCGCCGGGACTAGCAGTTATACAGATACGCAGTATTTT	CASSTAGTSSYTDTQYF
.	.	TRBV2	TRBJ2-1	TGTGCCAACTCCGATGCGTTCTGGGCGGGAACCTACAATGAGCAGTTCTTC	CANSDAFWAGTYNEQFF
.	.	TRBV7-2	TRBJ1-1	TGTGCCAGCAGCTCCGGACGGACGAACACTGAAGCTTTCTTT	CASSSGRTNTEAFF
.	.	TRBV29-1	TRBJ2-7	TGCAGCGTGGGACTCGGACACACTTTTGACGAGCAGTACTTC	CSVGLGHTFDEQYF
once	.	TRBV7-3	TRBJ1-2	TGTGCCAGCAGCGCGGGTGGAGACTATGGCTACACCTTC	CASSAGGDYGYTF
.	TRBD1	TRBV27	TRBJ2-7	TGTGCCAGCATGCGCCAGGGGGCAGAGTACGAGCAGTACTTC	CASMRQGAEYEQYF
.	.	TRBV12-3/TRBV12-4	TRBJ1-1	TGTGCTAGCAGTTTAGCGTTGCGGGCTGAAGCTTTCTTT	CASSLALRAEAFF
.	TRBD2	TRBV7-8	TRBJ2-1	TGTGCCAGCAGCGCACCCCGTGGACTAGCGGGAGGTTACTACAATGAGCAGTTCTTC	CASSAPRGLAGGYYNEQFF
once	TRBD2	TRBV10-1	TRBJ2-1	TGCGCCAGCAGTGAGTCCGCTAGCGGGGGGCGCAATGAGCAGTTCTTC	CASSESASGGRNEQFF
.	.	TRBV19	TRBJ1-1	TGTGCCAGTAGTATCCCTCCGGAGGGAAACACTGAAGCTTTCTTT	CASSIPPEGNTEAFF
few	.	TRBV12-3/TRBV12-4	TRBJ1-1	TGTGCCAGCTTTCTTGGGGGACGGGCTGAAGCTTTCTTT	CASFLGGRAEAFF
.	TRBD1	TRBV3-1/TRBV3-2	TRBJ2-3	TGTGCCAGCAGGAGGACAGGTGGCACAGATACGCAGTATTTT	CASRRTGGTDTQYF
.	.	TRBV2	TRBJ1-1	TGTGCCAGCAGTGAACCTAAGGTTAACACTGAAGCTTTCTTT	CASSEPKVNTEAFF
.	.	TRBV3-1/TRBV3-2	TRBJ1-4	TGTGCCAGCAGTCCACATCCCTGGAAACTGTTTTTT	CASSPHPWKLFF
.	.	TRBV9	TRBJ1-5	TGTGCCAGCAGCGTAGGGCAGGGTAGCAATCAGCCCCAGCATTTT	CASSVGQGSNQPQHF
.	TRBD1	TRBV12-5	TRBJ2-1	TGTGCTAGTGGTGACCGGGACAGGGTACCGCAGTTCTTC	CASGDRDRVPQFF
.	.	TRBV12-3/TRBV12-4	TRBJ2-3	TGTGCCAGCAGTCCGGGGGCAGATACGCAGTATTTT	CASSPGADTQYF
.	TRBD1	TRBV7-3	TRBJ2-7	TGTGCCAGCAGCTTTAGATACCGGGACAGGTCCCTCGAGCAGTACTTC	CASSFRYRDRSLEQYF
.	.	TRBV5-1	TRBJ2-7	TGCGCCAGCAGCTTGGGGGACTCCTCCTACGAGCAGTACTTC	CASSLGDSSYEQYF
.	TRBD2	TRBV7-2	TRBJ2-7	TGTGCCAGCAGCTTAACTAGCGGCTCCTACGAGCAGTACTTC	CASSLTSGSYEQYF
.	.	TRBV5-5	TRBJ1-3	TGTGCCAGCAGTCGAACCGGGAACTCTGGAAACACCATATATTTT	CASSRTGNSGNTIYF
.	.	TRBV29-1	TRBJ2-7	TGCAGCGCTACCATCGGCGAGCAGTACTTC	CSATIGEQYF
.	TRBD1	TRBV12-3/TRBV12-4	TRBJ1-2	TGTGCCAGCAGTACAGGGGGCTGGGGCTACACCTTC	CASSTGGWGYTF
.	.	TRBV9	TRBJ2-7	TGTGCCCGAAGGGGACGAAACTACGAGCAGTACTTC	CARRGRNYEQYF
few	.	TRBV19	TRBJ1-5	TGTGCCAGTAGTATCTGGGACCCCTTTGGCAATCAGCCCCAGCATTTT	CASSIWDPFGNQPQHF
.	TRBD2	TRBV7-2	TRBJ2-1	TGTGCCAGCACACCAATAGCGGGAGGCCGAGCCGAGCAGTTCTTC	CASTPIAGGRAEQFF
.	TRBD2	TRBV3-1/TRBV3-2	TRBJ2-4	TGTGCCAGCAGCTACGTTGGGGGGGACCTGTACTTC	CASSYVGGDLYF
once	TRBD1	TRBV24-1	TRBJ1-1	TGTGCCACCAGGGGGGGGACAGCGAACACTGAAGCTTTCTTT	CATRGGTANTEAFF
.	.	TRBV19	TRBJ2-4	TGTGCCAGTAGGCCCCGACAGGCGGACAAGGGGGGAAACATTCAGTACTTC	CASRPRQADKGGNIQYF
.	TRBD1	TRBV19	TRBJ2-5	TGTGCCAGTAGTACGACAGGGGGGAGAGAGACCCAGTACTTC	CASSTTGGRETQYF
.	.	TRBV19	TRBJ1-5	TGTGCCAGTAGTATCGGTTCAGGGGTGGGTCAGCCCCAGCATTTT	CASSIGSGVGQPQHF
once	.	TRBV28	TRBJ1-5	TGTGCCAGCAGTTTATGGGGCGAGGGCGAGCCCCAGCATTTT	CASSLWGEGEPQHF
.	.	TRBV6-4	TRBJ1-1	TGTGCCAGCAGTGACTTCCCGAACACTGAAGCTTTCTTT	CASSDFPNTEAFF
.	TRBD2	TRBV7-3	TRBJ2-3	TGTGCCACCTCTCCCCTGGCGGGAGGTCCAGATACGCAGTATTTT	CATSPLAGGPDTQYF
.	.	TRBV7-9	TRBJ1-1	TGTGCCAGCAGCTTAGGCGGGCAGGGAGGCACTGAAGCTTTCTTT	CASSLGGQGGTEAFF
once	TRBD2	TRBV7-7	TRBJ2-1	TGTGCTAGCAGTCCTATTGCAATAGCGGGCAATGAGCAGTTCTTC	CASSPIAIAGNEQFF